The 26 T cell receptor beta chains below were found in one sample sequenced in a study of cytotoxic CD8 clonotypes in ibrutinib-treated CLL. Profiled with immunoSEQ multiplex PCR; TCRdb holds only in-frame clones, not every one. Of roughly 180,000 clones in the sample, under 90% were seen once. Material: PBMCs, obtained after 24 months of ibrutinib treatment. The receptors originated from a human donor with chronic lymphocytic leukemia.

The chain employs TRBV19 and TRBJ1-5; D gene uncertain. V was trimmed by 4 bases and J by 2 bases, leaving 18 bases between them. This CDR3 is 17 amino acids long. Germline V gives CDR1 LNHDA, CDR2 SQIVND (reference sequence). The CDR3 region is CASSTPRAPSGNQPQHF. CDR3 DNA: TGTGCCAGTAGTACTCCGAGGGCCCCCTCGGGCAATCAGCCCCAGCATTTT.

The chain joins TRBV14 to TRBJ1-2; D perhaps matches TRBD1 (5 bases). The germline V gene has CDR1 SGHDN and CDR2 FVKESK. The CDR3 extends over 14 amino acids. V was clipped by 1 base and J by 3 bases, with 9 bases between them. The DNA of the CDR3 is TGTGCCAGCAGCCAAGGTCAGGGCGACTATGGCTACACCTTC. Protein sequence: CASSQGQGDYGYTF.

This rearrangement joins TRBV30 to TRBJ2-1; TRBD2 matches 9 bases. This CDR3 comprises 12 residues. The germline gives CDR1 GTSNPN, CDR2 SVGIG (reference sequence). Unmatched junction bases numbered 4, after V lost 3 bases and J lost 10 bases. Here the CDR3 DNA reads TGTGCCTGGAGCGATGGACTAGCGGAGCAGTTCTTC. It translates to CAWSDGLAEQFF.

The chain recombines TRBV6-5 with TRBJ1-2, with TRBD1 matching 8 bases. V gave up 4 bases and J gave up 4 bases; unmatched junction bases: 8. The CDR3 runs 15 residues. Germline CDR1 is MNHEY and CDR2 is SVGAGI. The CDR3 protein is CASSSRTGNAYGYTF. In DNA form, the CDR3 reads TGTGCCAGCAGTTCCCGGACAGGGAATGCCTATGGCTACACCTTC.

V gene TRBV7-6 combines with J gene TRBJ1-3, with D tentatively TRBD1 (6 bases). The germline CDR1 and CDR2 sequences are SGHVS and FNYEAQ. V lost 2 bases and J 3 bases, leaving 14 bases between the germline ends. This CDR3 contains 16 residues. DNA of the CDR3: TGTGCCAGCAGCTTATTCCCAGGGGCGGGTGGAAACACCATATATTTT. Encoded protein: CASSLFPGAGGNTIYF.

This chain joins TRBV30 and TRBJ2-3; 11 nucleotides agree with TRBD2. In germline, CDR1 is GTSNPN, CDR2 SVGIG (reference sequence). Unmatched junction bases numbered 3, after V lost 2 bases and J lost 2 bases. The length of the CDR3 is 15 residues. CDR3 protein: CAWSTSGRITDTQYF. The CDR3, as DNA: TGTGCCTGGAGTACTAGCGGGAGAATCACAGATACGCAGTATTTT.

The chain uses TRBV7-3 and TRBJ2-5; D remains unclear. The J call may be wrong; the DNA end is better matched by TRBJ2-7. This CDR3 has 14 residues. CDR1 and CDR2 from the germline V gene are SGHTA and FQGTGA. This CDR3 is CASSLTPGRYEQYF. CDR3 DNA sequence: TGTGCCAGCAGCTTAACCCCTGGACGATACGAGCAGTACTTC.

The J gene is TRBJ2-7, the V gene TRBV5-6; 8 bases align to TRBD2. The J segment lost 0 bases and the V segment lost 1 base, leaving 9 bases of the junction unmatched. Germline V gives CDR1 SGHDT, CDR2 YYEEEE. The CDR3 is made up of 17 amino acids. Here the CDR3 DNA reads TGTGCCAGCAGCTTGATAGGTTTTAGCGGGAACTCCTACGAGCAGTACTTC. The encoded protein is CASSLIGFSGNSYEQYF.

The chain joins TRBV18 to TRBJ1-3, with a weak D call TRBD1 (6 bases). Germline CDR1 is KGHSH and CDR2 is LQKENI. V lost 2 bases to trimming and J lost 1 base, with 12 bases between them. This CDR3 has 16 residues. The CDR3 DNA reads as TGTGCCAGCTCACCAAGGACAGCCGGATCTGGAAACACCATATATTTT. Protein: CASSPRTAGSGNTIYF.

This chain links TRBV6-5 with TRBJ2-1; D may be TRBD1 (5 bases). Trimming took 2 bases from V and 2 from J, leaving 13 bases between them. CDR1 is MNHEY, CDR2 SVGAGI, per germline. The CDR3 extends over 16 amino acids. The CDR3 region has the DNA TGTGCCAGCAGTTACATTATGGGGCAGGCCTACAATGAGCAGTTCTTC. As protein: CASSYIMGQAYNEQFF.

The rearrangement uses TRBV7-3 and TRBJ2-2; tentative D call: TRBD1 (7 bases). The CDR3 runs to 17 residues. The germline V gene has CDR1 SGHTA and CDR2 FQGTGA. Trimming shortened V by 1 base and J by 4 bases, and 16 bases separated the two germline ends. CDR3 in amino acids: CASSLKADRRGTGELFF. The CDR3 DNA sequence: TGTGCCAGCAGCTTAAAGGCGGACAGGAGGGGCACCGGGGAGCTGTTTTTT.

This chain joins TRBV5-1 and TRBJ2-2; D gene ambiguous. Germline V lookup: CDR1 SGHRS, CDR2 YFSETQ. The V end lost 4 bases, the J end lost 3 bases, and 13 bases lay between the germline ends. The CDR3 has 15 residues. The CDR3 protein is CASSGYSSDTGELFF. The CDR3 nucleotides are TGCGCCAGCAGCGGCTACAGCTCGGACACCGGGGAGCTGTTTTTT. Supplemented by reference TRBV5-1 and TRBJ2-2, the full variable domain reads KAGVTQTPRYLIKTRGQQVTLSCSPISGHRSVSWYQQTPGQGLQFLFEYFSETQRNKGNFPGRFSGRQFSNSRSEMNVSTLELGDSALYLCASSGYSSDTGELFFGEGSRLTVL.

This clone was found a few times. J is TRBJ1-6 and V is TRBV11-2; TRBD1 aligns across 7 bases. Per the germline V gene, CDR1 is SGHAT and CDR2 is FQNNGV. This CDR3 spans 15 amino acids. Trimming removed 5 bases from V and 9 bases from J; junction bases left unmatched: 10. Written as DNA, the CDR3 is TGTGCCAGCAGCCACGGGCAGGGGGGGGCTTCACCCCTCCACTTT. Translated: CASSHGQGGASPLHF. Using reference TRBV11-2 and TRBJ1-6 for the parts outside the CDR3, the full variable domain is EAGVAQSPRYKIIEKRQSVAFWCNPISGHATLYWYQQILGQGPKLLIQFQNNGVVDDSQLPKDRFSAERLKGVDSTLKIQPAKLEDSAVYLCASSHGQGGASPLHFGNGTRLTVT.

The rearrangement links TRBV7-9 to TRBJ1-4, with 7 positions matching TRBD1. With 2 bases clipped from V and 4 bases from J, the junction kept 1 base outside the gene matches. From germline, CDR1 is SEHNR and CDR2 FQNEAQ (reference sequence). CDR3 length: 14 amino acids. The DNA of the CDR3 is TGTGCCAGCAGCTTAAGACAGGGTAATGAAAAACTGTTTTTT. Translated, it gives CASSLRQGNEKLFF.

The chain is built from TRBV7-9 and TRBJ1-1, with D perhaps TRBD1 (6 bases). The CDR3 has 15 amino acids. In germline, CDR1 is SEHNR, CDR2 FQNEAQ (reference sequence). Trimming removed 2 bases from V and 1 base from J, with 11 bases in between. The CDR3 here is CASSLTLTGNTEAFF. CDR3 coding DNA: TGTGCCAGCAGCTTAACCTTGACAGGGAACACTGAAGCTTTCTTT.

The J gene is TRBJ2-5, the V gene TRBV5-1; D perhaps matches TRBD1 (6 bases). Trimming stripped 1 base from V and 5 bases from J, with 12 bases between. CDR3 length: 14 amino acids. The germline gives CDR1 SGHRS, CDR2 YFSETQ. CDR3 sequence reads: CASSLLQGGETQYF. The CDR3 coding sequence is TGCGCCAGCAGCTTGTTACAGGGCGGTGAGACCCAGTACTTC.

The chain recombines TRBV5-6 with TRBJ1-5; TRBD1 is a possible D gene (6 bases). Germline CDR1 and CDR2: SGHDT and YYEEEE. There are 14 residues in the CDR3. Trimming cost V 3 bases and J 3 bases, with 10 bases left between them. The CDR3 DNA is TGTGCCAGCAGCTCTTGGACAGACAATCAGCCCCAGCATTTT. Amino acid sequence: CASSSWTDNQPQHF. Together with reference TRBV5-6 and TRBJ1-5, the CDR3 gives the full variable domain: DAGVTQSPTHLIKTRGQQVTLRCSPKSGHDTVSWYQQALGQGPQFIFQYYEEEERQRGNFPDRFSGHQFPNYSSELNVNALLLGDSALYLCASSSWTDNQPQHFGDGTRLSIL.

The genes are TRBV7-8 and TRBJ2-1; unclear D gene. The germline V and J ends were trimmed by 5 bases and 7 bases, with 9 bases remaining between them. CDR3 length equals 12 residues. CDR1 and CDR2 (germline): SGHVS, FQNEAQ. The CDR3 DNA sequence: TGTGCCAGCAGCCCCATCGAGAATGAGCAGTTCTTC. Translated: CASSPIENEQFF. Full variable domain (remainder filled in from reference TRBV7-8 and TRBJ2-1): GAGVSQSPRYKVAKRGQDVALRCDPISGHVSLFWYQQALGQGPEFLTYFQNEAQLDKSGLPSDRFFAERPEGSVSTLKIQRTQQEDSAVYLCASSPIENEQFFGPGTRLTVL.

The chain has TRBV10-1 and TRBJ1-1; D might be TRBD1 (6 bases). Per germline, CDR1 WNHNN and CDR2 SYGVQD (reference sequence). The CDR3 loop spans 14 amino acids. V shed 2 bases and J shed 11 bases, with 18 bases lying between them. The CDR3 DNA follows: TGCGCCAGCAGTGAGCAGTGGCAGGGGAATCCGGCTTTCTTT. Amino acids: CASSEQWQGNPAFF.

The V call is TRBV5-1, the J call TRBJ1-2; 9 bases fit TRBD1. Germline CDR1 is SGHRS and CDR2 is YFSETQ. The CDR3 is 14 amino acids. Trimming took 5 bases from V and 2 from J; bases not matched to a gene: 4. As DNA, the CDR3 is TGCGCCAGCAGGGGACAGGGAGCCAACTATGGCTACACCTTC. It specifies CASRGQGANYGYTF.

The CDR3 DNA reads as TGTGCCAGCAGTTCAAGCGACCACGGGAACACTGAAGCTTTCTTT. The encoded protein is CASSSSDHGNTEAFF. This chain links TRBV6-6 with TRBJ1-1; D not resolved. The germline CDR1 and CDR2 sequences are MNHNY and SVGAGI (reference sequence). V dropped 4 bases and J dropped 1 base, with 13 bases sitting between them. The CDR3 covers 15 residues.

A remark on this clone: Other DNA sequences from this sample encode an identical CDR3 as well. The chain joins TRBV5-6 to TRBJ1-4; D is uncertain. Germline assignment: CDR1 SGHDT and CDR2 YYEEEE. The CDR3 consists of 12 residues. V gave up 1 base and J gave up 8 bases, with 6 bases separating them. This CDR3 is CASSLRREKLFF. CDR3 DNA sequence: TGTGCCAGCAGCTTGAGGAGGGAAAAACTGTTTTTT.

The CDR3 loop is CASSLSRDRVRAEAFF. Written as DNA, the CDR3 is TGTGCCAGCAGCTTATCGCGGGACAGGGTGAGGGCTGAAGCTTTCTTT. The V and J genes are TRBV11-1 and TRBJ1-1; 9 nucleotides align to TRBD1. CDR1 SGHAT and CDR2 FQDESV come from the germline V gene (reference sequence). CDR3 size: 16 residues. V lost 2 bases and J lost 6; bases outside the gene matches: 10.

The chain is built from TRBV4-2 and TRBJ1-4; D is uncertain. V was cut by 0 bases and J by 0 bases, with 5 bases left in between. This CDR3 spans 15 amino acids. From germline, CDR1 is LGHNA and CDR2 YNFKEQ. The CDR3 reads CASSQDRTTNEKLFF. CDR3 in DNA: TGTGCCAGCAGCCAAGATCGCACAACTAATGAAAAACTGTTTTTT.

This rearrangement joins TRBV5-1 to TRBJ2-7; D remains ambiguous. The length of the CDR3 is 14 residues. The V end lost 2 bases, the J end lost 1 base, and 10 bases lay between the germline ends. From germline, CDR1 is SGHRS and CDR2 YFSETQ. Here the CDR3 reads CASSFIGSSYEQYF. The CDR3 nucleotides are TGCGCCAGCAGCTTCATAGGCAGTTCCTACGAGCAGTACTTC.

V and J are TRBV5-1 and TRBJ2-4; TRBD1 is a possible D gene (5 bases). The CDR3 is 14 residues long. CDR1 is SGHRS, CDR2 YFSETQ, per germline. The V gene lost 0 bases and the J gene lost 2 bases, with 6 bases spanning the gap. The CDR3 sequence is CASSLGGPKNIQYF. The DNA of the CDR3 is TGCGCCAGCAGCTTGGGGGGCCCCAAAAACATTCAGTACTTC.